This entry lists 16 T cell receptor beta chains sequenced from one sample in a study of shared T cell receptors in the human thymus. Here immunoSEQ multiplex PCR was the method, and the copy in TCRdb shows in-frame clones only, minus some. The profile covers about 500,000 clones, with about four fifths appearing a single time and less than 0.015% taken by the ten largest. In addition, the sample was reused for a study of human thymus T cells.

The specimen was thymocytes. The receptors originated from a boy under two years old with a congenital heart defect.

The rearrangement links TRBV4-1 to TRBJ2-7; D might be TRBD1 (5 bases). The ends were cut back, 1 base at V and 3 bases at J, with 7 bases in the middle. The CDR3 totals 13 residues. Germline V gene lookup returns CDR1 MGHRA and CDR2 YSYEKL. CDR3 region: CASSQVDNYEQYF. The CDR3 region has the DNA TGCGCCAGCAGCCAAGTGGACAACTACGAGCAGTACTTC.

The CDR3 sequence: CAITWKQGANYGYTF. In DNA, the CDR3 is TGTGCCATCACCTGGAAACAGGGAGCTAACTATGGCTACACCTTC. The rearrangement joins TRBV10-3 to TRBJ1-2; maybe TRBD1 (6 bases). The CDR3 runs 15 residues. V was clipped by 7 bases and J by 0 bases, with 15 bases between them. Germline values: CDR1 ENHRY, CDR2 SYGVKD.

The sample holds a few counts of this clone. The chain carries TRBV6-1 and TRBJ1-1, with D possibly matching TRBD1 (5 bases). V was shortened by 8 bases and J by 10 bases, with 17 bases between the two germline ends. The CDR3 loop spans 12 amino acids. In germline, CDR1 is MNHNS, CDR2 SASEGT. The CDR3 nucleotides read TGTGCCAGCGGACGCCGGGCTCAGGGAGCTTTCTTT. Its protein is CASGRRAQGAFF.

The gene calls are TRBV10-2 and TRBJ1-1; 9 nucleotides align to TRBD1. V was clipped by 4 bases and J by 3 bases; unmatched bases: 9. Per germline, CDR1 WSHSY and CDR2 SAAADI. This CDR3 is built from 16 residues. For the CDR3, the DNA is TGCGCCAGCAGTGCTCGAGGGACAGGGCAGTACACTGAAGCTTTCTTT. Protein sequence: CASSARGTGQYTEAFF.

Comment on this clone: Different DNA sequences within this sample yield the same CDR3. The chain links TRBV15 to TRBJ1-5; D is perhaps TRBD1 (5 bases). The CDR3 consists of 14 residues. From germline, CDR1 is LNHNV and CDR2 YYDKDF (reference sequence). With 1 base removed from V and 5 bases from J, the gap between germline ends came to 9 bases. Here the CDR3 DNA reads TGTGCCACCAGCAGAGTGGGGGGGGATCAGCCCCAGCATTTT. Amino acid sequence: CATSRVGGDQPQHF.

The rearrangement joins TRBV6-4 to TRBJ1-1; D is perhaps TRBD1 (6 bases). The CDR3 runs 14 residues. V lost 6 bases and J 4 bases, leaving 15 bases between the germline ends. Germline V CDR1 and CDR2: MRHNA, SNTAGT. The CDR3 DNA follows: TGTGCCAGCAGGCCCCAGGGGTTGGGCACTGAAGCTTTCTTT. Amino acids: CASRPQGLGTEAFF.

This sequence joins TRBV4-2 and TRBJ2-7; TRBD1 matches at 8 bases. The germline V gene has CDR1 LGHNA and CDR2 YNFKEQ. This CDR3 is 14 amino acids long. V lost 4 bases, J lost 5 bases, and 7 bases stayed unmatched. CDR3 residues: CASSPGAGGHEQYF. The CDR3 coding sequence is TGTGCCAGCAGCCCCGGGGCAGGGGGCCACGAGCAGTACTTC.

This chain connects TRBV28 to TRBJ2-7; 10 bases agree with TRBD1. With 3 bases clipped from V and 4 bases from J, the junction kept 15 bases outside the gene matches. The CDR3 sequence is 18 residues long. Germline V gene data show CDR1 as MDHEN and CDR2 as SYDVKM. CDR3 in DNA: TGTGCCAGCAGTTTCCCGGACAGGGGGTCCCTTTCCTGGTACGAGCAGTACTTC. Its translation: CASSFPDRGSLSWYEQYF. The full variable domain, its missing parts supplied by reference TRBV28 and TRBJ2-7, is DVKVTQSSRYLVKRTGEKVFLECVQDMDHENMFWYRQDPGLGLRLIYFSYDVKMKEKGDIPEGYSVSREKKERFSLILESASTNQTSMYLCASSFPDRGSLSWYEQYFGPGTRLTVT.

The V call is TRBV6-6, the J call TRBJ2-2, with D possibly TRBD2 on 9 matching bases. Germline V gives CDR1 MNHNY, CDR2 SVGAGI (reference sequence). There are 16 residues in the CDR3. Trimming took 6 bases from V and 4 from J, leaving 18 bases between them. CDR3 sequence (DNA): TGTGCCAGCAGCGCTGCTAGCGGGACAGGCACCGGGGAGCTGTTTTTT. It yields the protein CASSAASGTGTGELFF.

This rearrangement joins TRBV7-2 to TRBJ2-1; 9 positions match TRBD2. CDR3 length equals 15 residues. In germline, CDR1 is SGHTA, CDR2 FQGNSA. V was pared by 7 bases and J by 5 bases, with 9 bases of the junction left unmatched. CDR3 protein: CASTPGLAFDNEQFF. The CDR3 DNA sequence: TGTGCCAGCACCCCGGGACTAGCTTTCGACAATGAGCAGTTCTTC.

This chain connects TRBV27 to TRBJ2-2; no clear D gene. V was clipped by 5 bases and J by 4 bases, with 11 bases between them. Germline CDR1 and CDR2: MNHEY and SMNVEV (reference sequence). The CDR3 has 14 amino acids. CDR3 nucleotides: TGTGCCAGCAGTCCAGGCCCCTTCACCGGGGAGCTGTTTTTT. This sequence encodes CASSPGPFTGELFF.

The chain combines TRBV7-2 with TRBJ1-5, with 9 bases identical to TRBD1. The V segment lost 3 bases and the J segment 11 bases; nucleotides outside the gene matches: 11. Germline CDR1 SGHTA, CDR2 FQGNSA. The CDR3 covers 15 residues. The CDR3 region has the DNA TGTGCCAGCAGCTTCCCGGGACAGGGCCTATTTGCCCAGCATTTT. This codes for CASSFPGQGLFAQHF.

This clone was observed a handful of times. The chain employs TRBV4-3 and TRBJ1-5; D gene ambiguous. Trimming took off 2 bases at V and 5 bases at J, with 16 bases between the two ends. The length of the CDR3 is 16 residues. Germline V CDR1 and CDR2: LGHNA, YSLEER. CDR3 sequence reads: CASSQRAGKVDQPQHF. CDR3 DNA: TGCGCCAGCAGCCAACGGGCGGGGAAGGTTGATCAGCCCCAGCATTTT.

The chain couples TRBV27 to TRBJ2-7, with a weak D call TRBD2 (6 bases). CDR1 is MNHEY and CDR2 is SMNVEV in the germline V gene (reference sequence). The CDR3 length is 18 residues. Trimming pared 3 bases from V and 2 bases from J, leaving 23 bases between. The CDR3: CASSLSTGGEGGTYEQYF. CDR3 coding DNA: TGTGCCAGCAGTTTGTCGACCGGCGGTGAGGGCGGGACCTACGAGCAGTACTTC.

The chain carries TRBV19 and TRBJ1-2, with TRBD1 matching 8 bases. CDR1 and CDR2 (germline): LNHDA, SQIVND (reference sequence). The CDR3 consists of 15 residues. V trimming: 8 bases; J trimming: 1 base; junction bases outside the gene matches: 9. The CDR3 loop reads CASRDRLAFNYGYTF. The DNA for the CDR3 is TGTGCCAGTCGGGACAGGCTAGCTTTTAACTATGGCTACACCTTC.

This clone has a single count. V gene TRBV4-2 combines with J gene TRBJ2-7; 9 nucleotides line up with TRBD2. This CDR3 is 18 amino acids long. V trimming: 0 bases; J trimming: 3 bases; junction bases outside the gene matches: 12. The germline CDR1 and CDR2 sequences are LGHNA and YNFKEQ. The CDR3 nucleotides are TGTGCCAGCAGCCAAGACGTTCAGCATAGCGGGAGAAGCTACGAGCAGTACTTC. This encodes CASSQDVQHSGRSYEQYF.